Listed below are T cell receptor beta chains from one sample, sequenced in a study of cytomegalovirus exposure and HLA in healthy donors. Generated by immunoSEQ multiplex PCR, the TCRdb table keeps only in-frame clones and is missing some. The repertoire holds over 60,000 clones, with around 97% as singletons. The sequencing sample was made of PBMCs. These receptor sequences come from a young man in good health and CMV-seronegative. Both conserved end residues are part of each CDR3. Fields, in order: D gene, J gene, V gene, clone size, CDR3 DNA, CDR3 protein. A D gene is named only where the DNA matches it firmly. The size of a clone is reported for some rows only, either as once, few or many, or as a class for expanded clones.

TRBD1,TRBJ2-3,TRBV7-3,.,TGTGCCAGCAGCCACAGGGGGCGTGATACGCAGTATTTT,CASSHRGRDTQYF
.,TRBJ1-2,TRBV6-4,.,TGTGCCAGCAGGCCCAATACAGTCTATGGCTACACCTTC,CASRPNTVYGYTF
.,TRBJ2-3,TRBV4-2,.,TGTGCCAGCAGCCAAGACCAAAATACGCAGTATTTT,CASSQDQNTQYF
TRBD1,TRBJ1-1,TRBV11-1,once,TGTGCCAGCAGTACAGGGGTTTCGGCTGAAGCTTTCTTT,CASSTGVSAEAFF
TRBD1,TRBJ1-5,TRBV6-1,.,TGTGCCAGTGGGAACAGGGGGCCTGATCAGCCCCAGCATTTT,CASGNRGPDQPQHF
.,TRBJ2-7,TRBV5-1,.,TGCGCCAGCAGCTCTACTAACGACAGGTCATACGAGCAGTACTTC,CASSSTNDRSYEQYF
TRBD1,TRBJ1-5,TRBV10-2,.,TGCGCCAGCCAGACAGGGACGAGCAATCAGCCCCAGCATTTT,CASQTGTSNQPQHF
TRBD1,TRBJ2-7,TRBV5-1,once,TGCGCCAGCAGCTTGTCAGGGGGAAGCTACGAGCAGTACTTC,CASSLSGGSYEQYF
TRBD1,TRBJ1-3,TRBV11-2,.,TGTGCCAGCAGCAAAAGGGACAGCCCCTCTGGAAACACCATATATTTT,CASSKRDSPSGNTIYF
.,TRBJ2-1,TRBV29-1,.,TGCAGCGTTGGACCCAGGGGCGGCGATGAGCAGTTCTTC,CSVGPRGGDEQFF
.,TRBJ1-5,TRBV4-1,.,TGCGCCAGCAGCCCGCAAGGCGGGGATCAGCCCCAGCATTTT,CASSPQGGDQPQHF
TRBD2,TRBJ2-5,TRBV5-4,.,TGTGCCAGCAGCCCCGGGACTAGAGGCGAGACCCAGTACTTC,CASSPGTRGETQYF
.,TRBJ1-2,TRBV11-3,.,TGTGCCAGCAGCCCTGGGGGGGAGAACTATGGCTACACCTTC,CASSPGGENYGYTF
.,TRBJ1-1,TRBV5-8,.,TGTGCCAGCAGCTTGGGGTGGGGCAGGGCCACTGAAGCTTTCTTT,CASSLGWGRATEAFF
.,TRBJ1-1,TRBV5-6,.,TGTGCCAGCAGCTTGGTGCCGGGAGAAGCTTTCTTT,CASSLVPGEAFF
.,TRBJ2-5,TRBV7-8,.,TGTGCCAGCAGCTTAGCGTCCAGTACGCAAGAGACCCAGTACTTC,CASSLASSTQETQYF
TRBD1,TRBJ2-2,TRBV6-5,.,TGTGCCAGCAGTCGGACAGGGGACACCGGGGAGCTGTTTTTT,CASSRTGDTGELFF
TRBD2,TRBJ2-5,TRBV5-1,.,TGCGCCAGCAGCTCCGGGACTAGCGGAGCCCAAGAGACCCAGTACTTC,CASSSGTSGAQETQYF
TRBD1,TRBJ1-1,TRBV5-6,.,TGTGCCAGCAGCTTTACAGGGGAGATGAACACTGAAGCTTTCTTT,CASSFTGEMNTEAFF
TRBD2,TRBJ2-7,TRBV29-1,once,TGCAGCGTCCGGGACAGAACTAGCGGGTATCCCTACGAGCAGTACTTC,CSVRDRTSGYPYEQYF
TRBD2,TRBJ2-1,TRBV7-6,.,TGTGCCAGCAGCTTAGCGGGACCGGCGGGAGGTGCCTACAATGAGCAGTTCTTC,CASSLAGPAGGAYNEQFF
.,TRBJ1-1,TRBV28,.,TGTGCCAGCAGCCGCGAGACAGGAGAGTTTTTCTTT,CASSRETGEFFF
.,TRBJ2-7,TRBV6-6,.,TGTGCCAGCAGTTACTCGAGGGCTCGGGACATGTACGAGCAGTACTTC,CASSYSRARDMYEQYF
.,TRBJ2-2,TRBV11-2,.,TGTGCCAGCACCCTAACCCGCGGGGAGCTGTTTTTT,CASTLTRGELFF
.,TRBJ2-5,TRBV6-1,.,TGTGCCAGCAGTGAAGTCCCCGTGACAGCCCAAGAGACCCAGTACTTC,CASSEVPVTAQETQYF
.,TRBJ1-6,TRBV6-6,.,TGTGCCAGCAGTTACGCCGGGTCCGATTCACCCCTCCACTTT,CASSYAGSDSPLHF
.,TRBJ1-5,TRBV30,.,TGTGCCTGGAGTGGACAGCCAAATCAGCCCCAGCATTTT,CAWSGQPNQPQHF
.,TRBJ1-1,TRBV7-7,.,TGTGCTAGCCGACCCTTACAGGGTGAAGCTTTCTTT,CASRPLQGEAFF
TRBD1,TRBJ2-7,TRBV28,.,TGTGCCAGCATTGGTCCTTTCGGGACAGGGCGCTTCGAGCAGTACTTC,CASIGPFGTGRFEQYF
TRBD1,TRBJ2-3,TRBV12-5,.,TGTGCTAGTGCCGACCGGGACAGGGTCACAGATACGCAGTATTTT,CASADRDRVTDTQYF
.,TRBJ1-2,TRBV6-5,.,TGTGCCAGCAGCCCTCTAATGGGCTCCTATGGCTACACCTTC,CASSPLMGSYGYTF
.,TRBJ2-1,TRBV5-1,.,TGCGCCAGCAGCGCCGAGTACAATGAGCAGTTCTTC,CASSAEYNEQFF
TRBD2,TRBJ2-7,TRBV6-6,few,TGTGCCGTAGGGGAGGGCCAGGCGGGACAGTACTTC,CAVGEGQAGQYF
.,TRBJ2-7,TRBV27,.,TGTGCCAGCAGTCTGGAGGGAACTTCTCGAAACGAGCAGTACTTC,CASSLEGTSRNEQYF
.,TRBJ1-5,TRBV10-1,.,TGCGCCAGCAGTGAGGGACATAATCAGCCCCAGCATTTT,CASSEGHNQPQHF
.,TRBJ1-5,TRBV7-8,.,TGTGCCAGCAGCTTTGAGATGACGGTTGGGGCTAGCAATCAGCCCCAGCATTTT,CASSFEMTVGASNQPQHF
.,TRBJ1-1,TRBV11-2,.,TGTGCCAGCAGCTTCAGGGGCTCGGGGAACACTGAAGCTTTCTTT,CASSFRGSGNTEAFF
TRBD1,TRBJ1-5,TRBV6-1,.,TGTGCCAGCAGTGAATGGGACAGGGGTCGGGTTTTT,CASSEWDRGRVF
.,TRBJ1-2,TRBV6-1,.,TGTGCCAGCAGTACCACGGCGGGCTTCTATGGCTACACCTTC,CASSTTAGFYGYTF
TRBD1,TRBJ2-3,TRBV5-1,.,TGCGCCAGCAGCTTCGGGACAGGGTCTTCCGATACGCAGTATTTT,CASSFGTGSSDTQYF
.,TRBJ2-1,TRBV6-5,.,TGTGCCAGCAGTTATTCTGGGTCGAGGGCGGGCAATGAGCAGTTCTTC,CASSYSGSRAGNEQFF
.,TRBJ1-6,TRBV6-4,.,TGTGCCAGCAGTGACGGGAGCTATACAAATTCACCCCTCCACTTT,CASSDGSYTNSPLHF